The 28 T cell receptor beta chains given below trace back to one sample, sequenced in a study of shared clonotypes between healthy human individuals. Only in-frame clones appear in the TCRdb table, and some are missing; sequencing was by immunoSEQ multiplex PCR. The sample shows roughly 700,000 clones, 90% of them seen only once. Source material: memory CD8+ T cells from PBMCs. Regarding subset: CD45RO+ cells pooled with CCR7-negative TemRA cells. The receptors were sampled from a man aged 18 to 29 in good health. Some clones in this sample may be carry-over from other donors' samples.

The V and J genes are TRBV27 and TRBJ1-5; D ambiguous. Germline V gives CDR1 MNHEY, CDR2 SMNVEV (reference sequence). This CDR3 contains 14 residues. Trimming removed 3 bases from V and 0 bases from J, with 6 bases in between. The CDR3: CASSFEFSNQPQHF. In DNA, the CDR3 is TGTGCCAGCAGTTTCGAATTTAGCAATCAGCCCCAGCATTTT.

CDR3 in amino acids: CASSAPTGRTGELFF. CDR3 nucleotides: TGTGCCAGCAGCGCCCCGACAGGAAGAACCGGGGAGCTGTTTTTT. The chain has TRBV9 and TRBJ2-2; D is possibly TRBD1 (6 bases). The germline V and J ends were trimmed by 3 bases and 5 bases, with 14 bases remaining between them. This CDR3 contains 15 residues. Germline V gene sequence: CDR1 SGDLS, CDR2 YYNGEE. The whole variable domain, filled in from reference TRBV9 and TRBJ2-2, reads DSGVTQTPKHLITATGQRVTLRCSPRSGDLSVYWYQQSLDQGLQFLIQYYNGEERAKGNILERFSAQQFPDLHSELNLSSLELGDSALYFCASSAPTGRTGELFFGEGSRLTVL.

V and J are TRBV6-5 and TRBJ2-2; D gene uncertain. The CDR3 consists of 12 residues. Germline CDR1 MNHEY, CDR2 SVGAGI. Trimming took off 6 bases at V and 6 bases at J, with 8 bases between the two ends. CDR3 sequence reads: CASSPFPGELFF. The CDR3 coding sequence is TGTGCCAGCAGCCCATTCCCCGGGGAGCTGTTTTTT.

This chain connects TRBV27 to TRBJ2-5; D may correspond to TRBD1 or TRBD2 (5 bases each). V was shortened by 3 bases and J by 2 bases, with 13 bases between the two germline ends. CDR3 size: 15 residues. CDR1 MNHEY and CDR2 SMNVEV come from the germline V gene (reference sequence). CDR3 loop: CASSFRDPGQETQYF. DNA for the CDR3: TGTGCCAGCAGTTTCCGGGACCCAGGGCAAGAGACCCAGTACTTC.

CDR3 DNA: TGTGCCAGCAGCGGTTATGGACTAGCGGATAATGAGCAGTTCTTC. It translates to CASSGYGLADNEQFF. This sequence joins TRBV11-3 and TRBJ2-1; 10 positions agree with TRBD2. There are 15 residues in the CDR3. The germline gives CDR1 SGHNT, CDR2 YENEEA. The J segment lost 7 bases and the V segment lost 5 bases, leaving 8 bases of the junction unmatched. Complete variable domain (other parts from reference TRBV11-3 and TRBJ2-1): EAGVVQSPRYKIIEKKQPVAFWCNPISGHNTLYWYLQNLGQGPELLIRYENEEAVDDSQLPKDRFSAERLKGVDSTLKIQPAELGDSAVYLCASSGYGLADNEQFFGPGTRLTVL.

The V gene is TRBV28, the J gene TRBJ1-1, with D uncertain. The germline V and J ends were trimmed by 3 bases and 0 bases, with 5 bases remaining between them. This CDR3 has 13 residues. Germline V gene lookup returns CDR1 MDHEN and CDR2 SYDVKM. The CDR3 DNA reads TGTGCCAGCAGTTTGCAGATGAACACTGAAGCTTTCTTT. The encoded protein is CASSLQMNTEAFF.

The rearrangement joins TRBV7-3 to TRBJ2-1; 7 bases map to TRBD1. From germline, CDR1 is SGHTA and CDR2 FQGTGA. This CDR3 contains 15 residues. V lost 4 bases and J lost 5; bases outside the gene matches: 8. The CDR3 DNA follows: TGTGCCAGCAGCTCGACAGGGTCGCGTGACAATGAGCAGTTCTTC. It translates to CASSSTGSRDNEQFF. The variable domain in full, completed from reference TRBV7-3 and TRBJ2-1, reads GAGVSQTPSNKVTEKGKYVELRCDPISGHTALYWYRQSLGQGPEFLIYFQGTGAADDSGLPNDRFFAVRPEGSVSTLKIQRTERGDSAVYLCASSSTGSRDNEQFFGPGTRLTVL.

The rearrangement joins TRBV7-9 to TRBJ1-3; 7 bases are shared with TRBD1. The trim removed 6 bases at V and 3 bases at J, leaving 11 bases unmatched. The CDR3 totals 16 residues. Germline values: CDR1 SEHNR, CDR2 FQNEAQ (reference sequence). In DNA form, the CDR3 reads TGTGCCAGCAGGAGCACAGGGGCAAAGGGTGGAAACACCATATATTTT. It encodes CASRSTGAKGGNTIYF.

The genes are TRBV27 and TRBJ2-5; 12 bases agree with TRBD2. The V gene end was trimmed by 6 bases and the J gene end by 0 bases; junction bases not matched to a gene: 2. Germline assignment: CDR1 MNHEY and CDR2 SMNVEV (reference sequence). The CDR3 has 15 residues. The CDR3 nucleotides are TGTGCCAGCAGGGGACTAGCGGGTTACCAAGAGACCCAGTACTTC. Residues: CASRGLAGYQETQYF.

This rearrangement joins TRBV28 to TRBJ1-2, with D unclear. The ends were cut back, 1 base at V and 1 base at J, with 4 bases in the middle. Germline V gives CDR1 MDHEN, CDR2 SYDVKM. The CDR3 contains 13 residues. CDR3 loop: CASSLYRNYGYTF. Written as DNA, the CDR3 is TGTGCCAGCAGTTTATATCGTAACTATGGCTACACCTTC.

CDR3 DNA sequence: TGTGCCAGCCGGCGGGGGGGTAGAACGGAGACCCAGTACTTC. Translating it yields CASRRGGRTETQYF. J is TRBJ2-5 and V is TRBV11-2; 9 nucleotides agree with TRBD2. CDR1 is SGHAT and CDR2 is FQNNGV in the germline V gene. The V gene end was trimmed by 8 bases and the J gene end by 5 bases; junction bases not matched to a gene: 9. The CDR3 sequence is 14 residues long.

The V call is TRBV9, the J call TRBJ2-7, with D maybe TRBD2 (7 bases). The germline V gene encodes CDR1 SGDLS and CDR2 YYNGEE. V was pared by 4 bases and J by 3 bases, with 14 bases between. This CDR3 is 14 amino acids long. The CDR3, as DNA: TGTGCCAGCAGCCCCCGGGGAGGGGGCTACGAGCAGTACTTC. This codes for CASSPRGGGYEQYF.

Turning to this clone: Other DNA sequences of this sample code for an identical CDR3. The rearrangement joins TRBV9 to TRBJ1-5; D is unresolved. The CDR3 has 14 amino acids. The V end was cut by 0 bases, the J end by 6 bases, with 10 bases between. The V gene's germline CDR1 is SGDLS and CDR2 YYNGEE. CDR3: CASSVGGAGQPQHF. DNA of the CDR3: TGTGCCAGCAGCGTAGGAGGCGCGGGTCAGCCCCAGCATTTT.

The gene calls are TRBV7-9 and TRBJ2-1; D not resolved. Germline V gene data show CDR1 as SEHNR and CDR2 as FQNEAQ (reference sequence). The CDR3 contains 13 residues. Trimming stripped 5 bases from V and 0 bases from J, with 5 bases between. This CDR3 reads CASSRYSYNEQFF. Here the CDR3 DNA reads TGTGCCAGCAGCCGGTACTCCTACAATGAGCAGTTCTTC. The variable domain in full, with the rest retrieved from reference TRBV7-9 and TRBJ2-1, is DTGVSQNPRHKITKRGQNVTFRCDPISEHNRLYWYRQTLGQGPEFLTYFQNEAQLEKSRLLSDRFSAERPKGSFSTLEIQRTEQGDSAMYLCASSRYSYNEQFFGPGTRLTVL.

The chain uses TRBV10-3 and TRBJ2-5; 9 positions agree with TRBD2. Germline CDR1 reads ENHRY; CDR2 reads SYGVKD. The junction had 10 bases not matched to a gene; V was cut back by 4 bases and J by 4 bases. This CDR3 comprises 16 residues. The CDR3 region is CAISGSEREDRETQYF. The CDR3 nucleotides read TGTGCCATCAGTGGCTCGGAGCGGGAGGACAGAGAGACCCAGTACTTC.

This rearrangement joins TRBV5-1 to TRBJ2-7, with D tentatively TRBD2 (6 bases). Germline CDR1 is SGHRS and CDR2 is YFSETQ. V gave up 1 base and J gave up 6 bases, with 8 bases separating them. The CDR3 length is 12 residues. The DNA of the CDR3 is TGCGCCAGCAGCTTGATGCGGGGCGAGCAGTACTTC. It encodes CASSLMRGEQYF.

This sequence joins TRBV27 and TRBJ2-7; 10 bases fit TRBD2. Germline V gene sequence: CDR1 MNHEY, CDR2 SMNVEV (reference sequence). J lost 3 bases, V lost 6 bases, and 8 bases had no gene match. The CDR3 is made up of 15 amino acids. DNA for the CDR3: TGTGCCAGCAGCCCTCGAGCGGGAGGGCACTACGAGCAGTACTTC. Amino acid sequence: CASSPRAGGHYEQYF.

This clone was seen just once. This sequence joins TRBV19 and TRBJ2-7; 12 bases fit TRBD2. Trimming took 5 bases from V and 9 from J; bases not matched to a gene: 11. Germline V lookup: CDR1 LNHDA, CDR2 SQIVND (reference sequence). The CDR3 has 15 amino acids. The CDR3 loop reads CASSPSRTSGIVQYF. CDR3 in DNA: TGTGCCAGTAGTCCGTCCCGGACTAGCGGGATAGTGCAGTACTTC.

This clone was observed once. At the DNA level, this CDR3 is encoded by other sequences in the same sample as well. The J gene is TRBJ2-7, the V gene TRBV4-1, with 8 bases aligning to TRBD2. The CDR3 runs 14 residues. Germline V gene lookup returns CDR1 MGHRA and CDR2 YSYEKL. Trimming removed 1 base from V and 3 bases from J; junction bases left unmatched: 2. CDR3 sequence (DNA): TGCGCCAGCAGCCAAGGGCTAGCGGGCTACGAGCAGTACTTC. Translated, it gives CASSQGLAGYEQYF.

V gene TRBV28 combines with J gene TRBJ1-4; unclear D gene. The CDR3 is made up of 15 amino acids. CDR1 is MDHEN and CDR2 is SYDVKM in the germline V gene. The ends were cut back, 6 bases at V and 8 bases at J, with 19 bases in the middle. The CDR3 sequence: CASRERALSTEKLFF. CDR3 nucleotide sequence: TGTGCCAGCAGGGAAAGGGCCCTCAGTACGGAAAAACTGTTTTTT.

The V and J genes are TRBV13 and TRBJ2-7; 8 positions match TRBD1. Germline CDR1 is PRHDT and CDR2 is FYEKMQ (reference sequence). The CDR3 spans 15 residues. The J segment lost 1 base and the V segment lost 4 bases, leaving 6 bases of the junction unmatched. CDR3 residues: CASSSPGQESYEQYF. In nucleotides, the CDR3 is TGTGCCAGCAGCTCTCCGGGACAGGAGTCCTACGAGCAGTACTTC.

This chain connects TRBV30 to TRBJ1-4; 9 bases fit TRBD1. Germline V gene sequence: CDR1 GTSNPN, CDR2 SVGIG (reference sequence). The CDR3 is 13 amino acids. The J segment lost 11 bases and the V segment lost 0 bases, leaving 4 bases of the junction unmatched. In DNA, the CDR3 is TGTGCCTGGAGTGTCTCCACAGGGGGCAAACTGTTTTTT. Translated: CAWSVSTGGKLFF.

With respect to this clone: The sample contains more than one DNA sequence encoding this CDR3. The chain combines TRBV28 with TRBJ2-7, with 10 bases aligning to TRBD1. V was pared by 6 bases and J by 3 bases, with 2 bases of the junction left unmatched. CDR1 is MDHEN, CDR2 SYDVKM, per germline. The CDR3 loop spans 13 amino acids. The CDR3: CASSRDRGYEQYF. The CDR3 nucleotides read TGTGCCAGCAGCCGGGACAGGGGCTACGAGCAGTACTTC.

The chain couples TRBV27 to TRBJ2-7; unclear D gene. This CDR3 region has 14 residues. The germline CDR1 and CDR2 sequences are MNHEY and SMNVEV (reference sequence). With 6 bases removed from V and 3 bases from J, the gap between germline ends came to 15 bases. The CDR3 bases are TGTGCCAGCAGCGAACTTCGTGGTGGCTACGAGCAGTACTTC. Encoded protein: CASSELRGGYEQYF.

This sequence joins TRBV7-9 and TRBJ2-1, with a possible D match to TRBD2 (6 bases). The ends were cut back, 2 bases at V and 2 bases at J, with 10 bases in the middle. The CDR3 loop spans 15 amino acids. Germline CDR1 reads SEHNR; CDR2 reads FQNEAQ (reference sequence). The CDR3 DNA follows: TGTGCCAGCAGCTTACTGGGGGGACCCTACAATGAGCAGTTCTTC. Its translation is CASSLLGGPYNEQFF.

Relative to its sample, this clone is large. V usage is TRBV19 and J usage is TRBJ2-3; 7 bases match TRBD1. This CDR3 has 15 amino acids. Germline V gene sequence: CDR1 LNHDA, CDR2 SQIVND (reference sequence). The J segment lost 2 bases and the V segment lost 6 bases, leaving 8 bases of the junction unmatched. The CDR3 loop is CASSLRDRFTDTQYF. CDR3 nucleotides: TGTGCCAGTAGCCTCCGGGACAGATTCACAGATACGCAGTATTTT.

The chain uses TRBV19 and TRBJ1-4, with TRBD1 identical over 10 bases. This CDR3 contains 15 residues. Germline-derived CDR1 and CDR2 are LNHDA and SQIVND (reference sequence). The J segment lost 5 bases and the V segment lost 5 bases, leaving 5 bases of the junction unmatched. The CDR3 protein is CASSPRTGGNEKLFF. The CDR3 DNA follows: TGTGCCAGTAGTCCCCGGACAGGGGGAAATGAAAAACTGTTTTTT.

V and J are TRBV5-8 and TRBJ2-2; maybe TRBD2 (7 bases). Germline CDR1 is SGHTS and CDR2 is YDEGEE. The V end was cut by 0 bases, the J end by 9 bases, with 15 bases between. This CDR3 has 15 amino acids. The CDR3 nucleotides are TGTGCCAGCAGCTTGGGGACGGGGGGCTCTAGGGAGCTGTTTTTT. Its translation is CASSLGTGGSRELFF.